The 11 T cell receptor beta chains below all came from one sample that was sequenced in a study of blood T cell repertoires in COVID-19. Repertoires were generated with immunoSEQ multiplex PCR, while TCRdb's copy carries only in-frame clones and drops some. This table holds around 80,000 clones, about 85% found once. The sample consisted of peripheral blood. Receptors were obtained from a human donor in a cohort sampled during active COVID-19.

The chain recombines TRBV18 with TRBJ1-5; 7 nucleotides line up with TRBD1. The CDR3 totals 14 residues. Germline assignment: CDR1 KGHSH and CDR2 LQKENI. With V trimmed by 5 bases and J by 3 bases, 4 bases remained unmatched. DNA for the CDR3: TGTGCCAGCTCAGTCGACAGGGCCAATCAGCCCCAGCATTTT. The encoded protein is CASSVDRANQPQHF.

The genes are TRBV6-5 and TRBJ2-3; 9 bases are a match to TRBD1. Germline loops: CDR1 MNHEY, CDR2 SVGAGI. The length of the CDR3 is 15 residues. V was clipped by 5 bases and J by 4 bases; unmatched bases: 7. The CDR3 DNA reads TGTGCCAGCAGTCGAACAGGGGGCAGTGCAGATACGCAGTATTTT. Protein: CASSRTGGSADTQYF.

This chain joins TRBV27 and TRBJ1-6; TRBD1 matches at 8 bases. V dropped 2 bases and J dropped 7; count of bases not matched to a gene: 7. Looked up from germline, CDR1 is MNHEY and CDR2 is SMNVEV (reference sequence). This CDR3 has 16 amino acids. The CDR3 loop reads CASSLMAGGGNSPLHF. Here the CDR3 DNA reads TGTGCCAGCAGTTTAATGGCAGGGGGCGGAAATTCACCCCTCCACTTT.

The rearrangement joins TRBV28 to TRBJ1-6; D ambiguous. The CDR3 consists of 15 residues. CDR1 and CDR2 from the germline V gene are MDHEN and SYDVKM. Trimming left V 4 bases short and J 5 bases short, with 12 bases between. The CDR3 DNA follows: TGTGCCAGCAGTTCCCAAGAGTCCAATAATTCACCCCTCCACTTT. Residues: CASSSQESNNSPLHF.

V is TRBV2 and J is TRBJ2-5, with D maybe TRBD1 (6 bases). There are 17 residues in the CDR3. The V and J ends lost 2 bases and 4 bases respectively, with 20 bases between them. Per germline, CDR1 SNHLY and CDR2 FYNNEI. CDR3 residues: CASSEWGRSGTGETQYF. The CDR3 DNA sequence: TGTGCCAGCAGTGAATGGGGGCGGAGCGGCACGGGAGAGACCCAGTACTTC.

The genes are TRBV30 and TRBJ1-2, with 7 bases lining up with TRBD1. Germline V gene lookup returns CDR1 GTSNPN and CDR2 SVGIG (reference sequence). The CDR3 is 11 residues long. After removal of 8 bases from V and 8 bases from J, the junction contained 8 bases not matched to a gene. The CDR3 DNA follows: TGTGCCCTGGAGACAGGGAGGGGCTACACCTTC. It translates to CALETGRGYTF.

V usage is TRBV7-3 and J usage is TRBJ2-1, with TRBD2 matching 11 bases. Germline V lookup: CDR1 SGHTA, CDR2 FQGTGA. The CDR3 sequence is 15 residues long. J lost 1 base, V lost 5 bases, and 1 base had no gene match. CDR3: CASSRLAGSYNEQFF. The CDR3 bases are TGTGCCAGCAGCCGACTAGCGGGGTCCTACAATGAGCAGTTCTTC.

The CDR3 DNA is TGTGCCAGTAGTAGTACAGGCGCATCCTCTGGAAACACCATATATTTT. It specifies CASSSTGASSGNTIYF. The rearrangement uses TRBV19 and TRBJ1-3; a weak D match, TRBD1 (5 bases). This CDR3 has 16 residues. The V gene's germline CDR1 is LNHDA and CDR2 SQIVND (reference sequence). With 4 bases removed from V and 0 bases from J, the gap between germline ends came to 13 bases.

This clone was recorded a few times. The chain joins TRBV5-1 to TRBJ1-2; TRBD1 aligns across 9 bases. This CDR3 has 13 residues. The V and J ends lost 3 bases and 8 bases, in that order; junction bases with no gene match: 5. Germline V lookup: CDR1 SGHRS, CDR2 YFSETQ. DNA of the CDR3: TGCGCCAGCAGCTGGGGACAGGGCAGCGGCTACACCTTC. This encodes CASSWGQGSGYTF.

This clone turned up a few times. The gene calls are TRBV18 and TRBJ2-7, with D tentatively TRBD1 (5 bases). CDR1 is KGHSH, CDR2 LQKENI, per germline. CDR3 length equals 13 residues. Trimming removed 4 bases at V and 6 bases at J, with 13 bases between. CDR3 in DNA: TGTGCCAGCTCACACCCTCAGGGTACCGAGCAGTACTTC. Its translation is CASSHPQGTEQYF. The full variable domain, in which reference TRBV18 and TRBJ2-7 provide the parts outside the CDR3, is NAGVMQNPRHLVRRRGQEARLRCSPMKGHSHVYWYRQLPEEGLKFMVYLQKENIIDESGMPKERFSAEFPKEGPSILRIQQVVRGDSAAYFCASSHPQGTEQYFGPGTRLTVT.

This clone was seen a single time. CDR3 nucleotides: TGCGCCAGCAGTCCTTCAGGGGATGAAAAACTGTTTTTT. Protein: CASSPSGDEKLFF. V gene TRBV5-1 combines with J gene TRBJ1-4, with D possibly matching TRBD1 (6 bases). Trimming removed 5 bases at V and 6 bases at J, with 11 bases between. Germline V gene sequence: CDR1 SGHRS, CDR2 YFSETQ. CDR3 length equals 13 residues.